Each of the 5 T cell receptor beta chains below was sequenced from the same sample in a study of beta chain features in type 1 diabetes. Reverse transcribing all isolated RNA meant expressed TCRB transcripts were sequenced. TCRdb keeps only in-frame clones here, not all; method: immunoSEQ multiplex PCR. The repertoire holds hundreds of thousands of clones, with roughly 15% as singletons. The specimen was naive CD4+ T cells from blood. All receptors derive from a man younger than 35 in good health.

This clone was observed a single time. V is TRBV7-2 and J is TRBJ1-1; D unclear. The V end was cut by 6 bases, the J end by 1 base, with 12 bases between. This CDR3 spans 14 amino acids. The germline V gene encodes CDR1 SGHTA and CDR2 FQGNSA. The CDR3 DNA follows: TGTGCCAGCAGTCAGATGGGAGGGAACACTGAAGCTTTCTTT. This encodes CASSQMGGNTEAFF.

CDR3 in DNA: TGCAGCGTTGCATCCGCTGTAGGGGCCCAGTACTTC. Its protein is CSVASAVGAQYF. The gene calls are TRBV29-1 and TRBJ2-5, with D possibly matching TRBD1 (5 bases). Trimming stripped 4 bases from V and 9 bases from J, with 15 bases between. Germline CDR1 is SQVTM and CDR2 is ANQGSEA. The CDR3 is 12 amino acids. The full variable domain, completed using reference TRBV29-1 and TRBJ2-5, is SAVISQKPSRDICQRGTSLTIQCQVDSQVTMMFWYRQQPGQSLTLIATANQGSEATYESGFVIDKFPISRPNLTFSTLTVSNMSPEDSSIYLCSVASAVGAQYFGPGTRLLVL.

This clone has a single count. The chain combines TRBV7-9 with TRBJ1-2, with 10 bases matching TRBD1. Germline CDR1 reads SEHNR; CDR2 reads FQNEAQ (reference sequence). The ends lost 1 base at V and 6 bases at J; junction bases unmatched: 2. The CDR3 loop spans 14 amino acids. CDR3 in DNA: TGTGCCAGCAGCTTAGGGACAGGGGGTCATGGCTACACCTTC. It translates to CASSLGTGGHGYTF. Variable domain in full (rest from reference TRBV7-9 and TRBJ1-2): DTGVSQNPRHKITKRGQNVTFRCDPISEHNRLYWYRQTLGQGPEFLTYFQNEAQLEKSRLLSDRFSAERPKGSFSTLEIQRTEQGDSAMYLCASSLGTGGHGYTFGSGTRLTVV.

Here the CDR3 DNA reads TGTGCCAGCAGGGTCATGGAGGATCGGAATTCACCCCTCCACTTT. Its protein is CASRVMEDRNSPLHF. The V gene is TRBV2, the J gene TRBJ1-6; no clear D gene. The ends were cut back, 6 bases at V and 7 bases at J, with 16 bases in the middle. The CDR3 runs to 15 residues. Germline values: CDR1 SNHLY, CDR2 FYNNEI.

This clone was seen a handful of times. This rearrangement joins TRBV7-6 to TRBJ1-3; unclear D gene. This CDR3 has 13 residues. Germline CDR1 is SGHVS and CDR2 is FNYEAQ. V was shortened by 5 bases and J by 3 bases, with 8 bases between the two germline ends. CDR3 DNA sequence: TGTGCCAGCAGCCTTGAGGGTGGAAACACCATATATTTT. Residues: CASSLEGGNTIYF.